A selection of T cell receptor beta chains follows, all from one sample in a study of T cell responses to AZD1222 COVID-19 vaccine. Repertoires were generated with immunoSEQ multiplex PCR, while TCRdb's copy carries only in-frame clones and drops some. The sample has roughly 120,000 clones; roughly 90% are singletons. The sequences come from peripheral blood, collected on day 0 of AZD1222 vaccination. The receptor set was obtained from an adult in good health. CDR3s include the opening cysteine and the closing phenylalanine or tryptophan. Fields, in order: V gene, clone size, J gene, D gene, CDR3 DNA, CDR3 protein. D genes are given only for firm matches. Clone size is not always given. Where it is, it says once, few, many or a class for expanded clones.

TRBV9	NA	TRBJ1-2	TRBD1	TGTGCCAGCAGCGCAAAAAGGGACAGTTTC	CASSAKRDSF
TRBV7-6	NA	TRBJ2-2	TRBD2	TGTGCCAGCAGCTTAGGCACTAGCGGGACTACCACCGGGGAGCTGTTTTTT	CASSLGTSGTTTGELFF
TRBV27	NA	TRBJ1-2	TRBD1	TGTGCCAGCAGTTTATCGGGCACAGGGGCCGCTTGGGGCTACACCTTC	CASSLSGTGAAWGYTF
TRBV6-2/TRBV6-3	NA	TRBJ1-1	NA	TGTGCCAGCAGTCCGCCCGACAGGAACACTGAAGCTTTCTTT	CASSPPDRNTEAFF
TRBV9	NA	TRBJ1-2	TRBD1	TGTGCCAGCAGCGCCAGACAGGGGGCGGGCTACACCTTC	CASSARQGAGYTF
TRBV14	NA	TRBJ1-4	NA	TGTGCCAGCAGCCCATATGCAACTAATGAAAAACTGTTTTTT	CASSPYATNEKLFF
TRBV5-1	NA	TRBJ2-1	TRBD2	TGCGCCAGCAGCTTGGCCCCGGGACTAGAGTCCAATGAGCAGTTCTTC	CASSLAPGLESNEQFF
TRBV13	few	TRBJ1-1	NA	TGTGCCAGCAGCTTAGACCCTGGGACCTACACTGAAGCTTTCTTT	CASSLDPGTYTEAFF
TRBV12-2	NA	TRBJ2-3	NA	TGTGCAAGTCGCTTAATTCTCTACGGGACTAGTTCGTCTCCAGATACGCAGTATTTT	CASRLILYGTSSSPDTQYF
TRBV27	NA	TRBJ1-4	TRBD1	TGTGCCAGCAGTTTAGGGACAGGGCAAAAACTGTTTTTT	CASSLGTGQKLFF
TRBV6-5	few	TRBJ2-2	NA	TGTGCCAGCGTCCCCTCAGGGGGGACCGGGGAGCTGTTTTTT	CASVPSGGTGELFF
TRBV19	once	TRBJ1-2	NA	TGTGCCAGTAGTATAACGTCGCCCTGGAAAAGATACCATGGCTACACCTTC	CASSITSPWKRYHGYTF
TRBV20-1	NA	TRBJ2-1	NA	TGCAGTGCTAGTGGCCAAGATTCCTACAATGAGCAGTTCTTC	CSASGQDSYNEQFF
TRBV6-4	NA	TRBJ2-3	NA	TGTGCCAGCAGTGAATCCCGAGAGACTACTCGAGGCACAGATACGCAGTATTTT	CASSESRETTRGTDTQYF
TRBV2	once	TRBJ1-2	TRBD1	TGTGCCAGCAGCCCAATAGGACAGGCCGAGTATGGCTACACCTTC	CASSPIGQAEYGYTF
TRBV7-2	NA	TRBJ2-5	NA	TGTGCCAGCAGCCTAACCGGGGGGGACAGGGCAAAGACCCAGTACTTC	CASSLTGGDRAKTQYF
TRBV7-9	NA	TRBJ1-5	NA	TGTGCCAGCAGCTTAGAGGGCGGCCAGCCCCAGCATTTT	CASSLEGGQPQHF
TRBV9	once	TRBJ1-3	NA	TGTGCCAGCGGGGACCGGGCAGGGGGAAACACCATATATTTT	CASGDRAGGNTIYF
TRBV7-9	NA	TRBJ2-1	NA	TGTGCCAGCAGAAATGACAGAAACAATGAGCAGTTCTTC	CASRNDRNNEQFF
TRBV4-2	NA	TRBJ1-2	TRBD1	TGTGCCAGCAGCCAAGATTTCCCAGGGGGCTATGGCTACACCTTC	CASSQDFPGGYGYTF
TRBV7-6	NA	TRBJ1-3	NA	TGTGCCAGCAGCTTAGCGCAGGTGGGAGGAAACACCATATATTTT	CASSLAQVGGNTIYF
TRBV7-9	NA	TRBJ2-1	TRBD2	TGTGCCAGCAGCTTATGGCTGGTAGCGGGGGGACTCTACAATGAGCAGTTCTTC	CASSLWLVAGGLYNEQFF
TRBV5-1	once	TRBJ1-1	NA	TGCGCCAGCAGCTTGGGGGTTGTAGGGAACACTGAAGCTTTCTTT	CASSLGVVGNTEAFF
TRBV7-7	NA	TRBJ2-5	NA	TGTGCCAGCAGCTCACACCCCCTGACTAGTTCGGAAGAGACCCAGTACTTC	CASSSHPLTSSEETQYF
TRBV30	NA	TRBJ1-2	NA	TGTGCCTGGACCGAGAGGCTAGGCTATGGCTACACCTTC	CAWTERLGYGYTF
TRBV4-1	NA	TRBJ2-7	NA	TGCGCCAGCAGCCGCCTAAGGTCCACCTCCTACGAGCAGTACTTC	CASSRLRSTSYEQYF
TRBV18	NA	TRBJ2-3	NA	TGTGCCAGCTCACCTAGTGGCGGGCGTCCAGATACGCAGTATTTT	CASSPSGGRPDTQYF
TRBV19	NA	TRBJ1-3	NA	TGTGCCAGTAGTAACCGCGGAAACTCTGGAAACACCATATATTTT	CASSNRGNSGNTIYF
TRBV12-3/TRBV12-4	NA	TRBJ2-1	NA	TGTGCCAGCAGTTTAGGGTTGAGCTATGAGCAGTTCTTC	CASSLGLSYEQFF
TRBV30	NA	TRBJ1-2	TRBD1	TGTGCCTCCTCGACAGGGGCTGGCTATGGCTACACCTTC	CASSTGAGYGYTF
TRBV2	once	TRBJ2-2	NA	TGTGCCAGCAGTTCCCCTCGGGGCACCGGGGAGCTGTTTTTT	CASSSPRGTGELFF
TRBV4-2	NA	TRBJ2-2	NA	TGTGCCAGCAGCCAAGTTGGAGGGAGGGGGGCCGGGGAGCTGTTTTTT	CASSQVGGRGAGELFF
TRBV19	NA	TRBJ2-7	NA	TGTGCCAGTAGTATCCATTTTCGCAGCGACGAGCAGTACTTC	CASSIHFRSDEQYF
TRBV27	once	TRBJ1-1	TRBD1	TGTGCCAGCAGTTTCGGGACAGGGGGAGCCTTAGAAGCTTTCTTT	CASSFGTGGALEAFF
TRBV5-1	NA	TRBJ1-3	NA	TGCGCCAGCAGCCCCCAGGGTCAGGGTGGAAACACCATATATTTT	CASSPQGQGGNTIYF
TRBV27	NA	TRBJ2-2	NA	TGTGCCAGCAGTCCCACGTTTGTGTCCACCGGGGAGCTGTTTTTT	CASSPTFVSTGELFF
TRBV9	NA	TRBJ1-2	NA	TGTGCCAGCAGCCCCCTCTACACCTTC	CASSPLYTF
TRBV25-1	NA	TRBJ1-5	NA	TGTGCCAGCAGTTTTTTCCATAGACAGCTTAATCAGCCCCAGCATTTT	CASSFFHRQLNQPQHF
TRBV13	NA	TRBJ2-7	TRBD2	TGTGCCAGCAGCTCCCGGACTAGCTTCCCCTACGAGCAGTACTTC	CASSSRTSFPYEQYF
TRBV19	NA	TRBJ1-5	NA	TGTGCCAGTAGTATAGCACAGCTGTACAATCAGCCCCAGCATTTT	CASSIAQLYNQPQHF
TRBV5-6	NA	TRBJ2-7	NA	TGTGCCAGCAGCTTTGAACAGGACCCCCACGAGCAGTACTTC	CASSFEQDPHEQYF
TRBV24-1	NA	TRBJ1-2	NA	TGTGCCACCAGTGATTATGAGGGGTCTGGCTACACCTTC	CATSDYEGSGYTF
TRBV6-5	few	TRBJ2-2	TRBD2	TGTGCCAGCAAAGCGGGAGCAACGAACACCGGGGAGCTGTTTTTT	CASKAGATNTGELFF
TRBV18	NA	TRBJ2-5	NA	TGTGCCAGCTCACCGATGATGGCCGCAGAGACCCAGTACTTC	CASSPMMAAETQYF
TRBV7-9	NA	TRBJ1-1	TRBD1	TGTGCCAGCACCCCCCCGGGACAGGGATCGGGCACTGAAGCTTTCTTT	CASTPPGQGSGTEAFF
TRBV19	NA	TRBJ2-7	TRBD1	TGTGCCAGTACACCCGGACAGGGGGCGGCCTACGAGCAGTACTTC	CASTPGQGAAYEQYF
TRBV7-8	NA	TRBJ2-7	NA	TGTGCCAGCAGCTTTCTGGACTACGAGCAGTACTTC	CASSFLDYEQYF
TRBV9	NA	TRBJ2-3	TRBD2	TGTGCCAGCAGCGTGAATAGCGGGAGCCCCACAGATACGCAGTATTTT	CASSVNSGSPTDTQYF
TRBV7-9	NA	TRBJ1-2	NA	TGTGCCAGCAGCTTGGGGGAAGGCGCTAACTATGGCTACACCTTC	CASSLGEGANYGYTF
TRBV19	once	TRBJ2-1	TRBD2	TGTGCCAGTAGTATAGATTTCGAGGGAGGGCCCTACAATGAGCAGTTCTTC	CASSIDFEGGPYNEQFF
TRBV7-2	NA	TRBJ2-7	TRBD1	TGTGCCAGCAGCACATGGACAGGGGACCGGTACGAGCAGTACTTC	CASSTWTGDRYEQYF
TRBV10-2	NA	TRBJ2-2	NA	TGCGCCAGCACTTTTTCCGGGGCCTTGACCGGGGAGCTGTTTTTT	CASTFSGALTGELFF
TRBV19	NA	TRBJ1-5	TRBD1	TGTGCCAGTAGTAACAGGGGGCGAAAAGATCAGCCCCAGCATTTT	CASSNRGRKDQPQHF
TRBV6-4	NA	TRBJ2-2	NA	TGTGCCAGCAGTGCGTCAGCGGCGAACACCGGGGAGCTGTTTTTT	CASSASAANTGELFF